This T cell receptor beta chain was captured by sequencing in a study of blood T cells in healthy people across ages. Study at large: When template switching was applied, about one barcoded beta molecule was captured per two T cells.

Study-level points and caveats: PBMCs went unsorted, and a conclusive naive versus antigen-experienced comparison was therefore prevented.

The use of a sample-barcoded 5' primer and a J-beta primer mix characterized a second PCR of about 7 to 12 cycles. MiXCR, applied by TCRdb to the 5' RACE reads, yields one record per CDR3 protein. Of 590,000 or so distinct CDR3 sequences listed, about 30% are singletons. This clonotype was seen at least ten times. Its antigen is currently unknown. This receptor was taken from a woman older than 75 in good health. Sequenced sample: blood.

CDR3 nucleotide sequence: TGTGCCAGCAGCGCCTATGACAGGGAAAGTGCCTATGGCTACACCTTC. Protein: CASSAYDRESAYGYTF. This chain links TRBV5-6 with TRBJ1-2, with 7 bases aligning to TRBD1. The length of the CDR3 is 16 residues. CDR1 is SGHDT, CDR2 YYEEEE, per germline. Trimming removed 4 bases from V and 4 bases from J; junction bases left unmatched: 13.